This TCR beta chain appears in the sequencing data of a study of cytotoxic CD8 clonotypes in ibrutinib-treated CLL. Clones were read by immunoSEQ multiplex PCR, and TCRdb kept only the in-frame ones, dropping some. The sample lists about 97,000 clones; about 78% were seen once. Germline CDR1 reads SGHNT; CDR2 reads YENEEA. The CDR3 extends over 13 amino acids. V was pared by 4 bases and J by 4 bases, with 11 bases between. The sample in question was PBMCs, obtained after 12 months of ibrutinib treatment. V usage is TRBV11-3 and J usage is TRBJ2-7; possible D gene TRBD1, 6 bases. The sequence came from a human donor with chronic lymphocytic leukemia. CDR3 sequence reads: CASSSTGTYEQYF. CDR3 sequence (DNA): TGTGCCAGCAGCTCCACAGGGACGTACGAGCAGTACTTC.